This T cell receptor (beta chain) comes out of a study of T cell responses to AZD1222 COVID-19 vaccine. Study findings and constraints: Only five or six AZD1222 recipients tested seropositive at baseline. Donor demographics were predominantly white British with a female majority; clonal diversity may be underestimated.

Comment on this clone: Its antigen is not identified.

With 6 bases removed from V and 4 bases from J, the gap between germline ends came to 12 bases. CDR1 is SNHLY and CDR2 is FYNNEI in the germline V gene. The CDR3 is made up of 14 amino acids. The table came from immunoSEQ multiplex PCR; TCRdb's copy has only in-frame clones and leaves some out. The sample lists fewer than 65,000 clones, around 90% occurring once. The sequence was obtained from an adult who received the AZD1222 COVID-19 vaccine. The specimen comprised peripheral blood, sampled 28 days after the second AZD1222 dose. The V and J genes are TRBV2 and TRBJ2-2; TRBD2 might be the D (6 bases). The CDR3: CASRAGTSTGELFF. The CDR3 coding sequence is TGTGCCAGCAGGGCCGGGACTTCCACCGGGGAGCTGTTTTTT.